This T cell receptor (beta chain) was recorded in a study of low-dose radiotherapy and immunotherapy resistance in tumors. The wider study: Cohort 1 got 0.5 Gy per fraction every 2 weeks, 6.5 Gy in total. Given every two weeks, intravenous cyclophosphamide 200 mg/m2 preceded radiation and immunotherapy by one day.

First-strand cDNA relied on TRAV- and TRBV-specific primers spanning alpha and beta chains. A roughly 20-cycle PCR with a constant-region primer and V-primer adapter amplified TCRs. TCRdb processed the reads anew with MiXCR; each CDR3 protein has one entry. This sample has 100,000 or so distinct CDR3 sequences, with roughly 9% found just once. Time point noted: before trial treatment. Every donor's regimen consisted of nivolumab, ipilimumab, aspirin, low-dose cyclophosphamide and low-dose radiotherapy. Eligible patients bore advanced solid tumors devoid of tumor-infiltrating lymphocytes. The germline V gene encodes CDR1 SQVTM and CDR2 ANQGSEA. V shed 7 bases and J 3 bases; nucleotides not matched to a gene: 5. The CDR3 runs 13 residues. This clonotype was counted at least ten times.

This receptor was taken from a male donor with prostate cancer. The chain couples TRBV29-1 to TRBJ1-3; 8 bases line up with TRBD1. The sequences come from PBMCs, collected before treatment. CDR3 sequence reads: CSALTGVGNTIYF. CDR3 in DNA: TGCAGCGCATTGACAGGGGTTGGAAACACCATATATTTT.